This T cell receptor beta chain was captured in a study of Ad26.COV2.S vaccination and SARS-CoV-2 variants. Study-wide points: Analyses that measured TCR breadth and depth may have underestimated total T cell responses.

Regarding this clone: Its antigen remains unknown.

Trimming cost V 2 bases and J 8 bases; bases outside gene matches: 5. This CDR3 spans 13 amino acids. Germline CDR1 reads KGHSH; CDR2 reads LQKENI. Profiling relied on immunoSEQ multiplex PCR, and the TCRdb table lists in-frame clones only, not all of them. The sample yields hundreds of thousands of clones, 70% to 90% seen once. Treatment given: some 19 received Ad26.COV2.S at low or high dose, single or two shots; five or six received placebo; per-sample allocation not given. Day 63 following the first vaccine or placebo injection was when the samples were taken. The vaccine antigen was prefusion-stabilized Wuhan SARS-CoV-2 spike.

The J gene is TRBJ1-2, the V gene TRBV18, with 7 bases identical to TRBD1. This sequence originates from a person between 18 and 59 years old who received the Ad26.COV2.S COVID-19 vaccine or a placebo. Material: peripheral blood, obtained in a trial of Ad26.COV2.S vaccine versus placebo. This CDR3 reads CASSPTDRVGYTF. The CDR3 DNA sequence: TGTGCCAGCTCACCAACCGACAGGGTGGGCTACACCTTC. The variable domain in full, completed from reference TRBV18 and TRBJ1-2, reads NAGVMQNPRHLVRRRGQEARLRCSPMKGHSHVYWYRQLPEEGLKFMVYLQKENIIDESGMPKERFSAEFPKEGPSILRIQQVVRGDSAAYFCASSPTDRVGYTFGSGTRLTVV.